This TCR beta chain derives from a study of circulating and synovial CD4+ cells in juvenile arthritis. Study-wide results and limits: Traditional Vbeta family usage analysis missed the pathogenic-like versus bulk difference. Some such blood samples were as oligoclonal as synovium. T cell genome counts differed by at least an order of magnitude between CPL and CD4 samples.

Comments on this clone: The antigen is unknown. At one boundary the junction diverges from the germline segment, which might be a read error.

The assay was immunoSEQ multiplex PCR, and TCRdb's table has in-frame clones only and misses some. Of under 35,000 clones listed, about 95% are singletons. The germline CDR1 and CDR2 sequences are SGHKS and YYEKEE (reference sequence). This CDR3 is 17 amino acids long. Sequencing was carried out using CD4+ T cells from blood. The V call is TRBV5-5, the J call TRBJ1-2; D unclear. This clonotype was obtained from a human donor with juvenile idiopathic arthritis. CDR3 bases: TGTGCCAGCAGCGGAGGACCCTCACCTGGTGGAGACTATGGCTACGCCTTC. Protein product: CASSGGPSPGGDYGYAF. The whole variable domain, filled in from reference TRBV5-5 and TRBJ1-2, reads DAGVTQSPTHLIKTRGQQVTLRCSPISGHKSVSWYQQVLGQGPQFIFQYYEKEERGRGNFPDRFSARQFPNYSSELNVNALLLGDSALYLCASSGGPSPGGDYGYAFGSGTRLTVV.